The T cell receptor (beta chain) under discussion was sequenced for a study of blood T cell repertoires in COVID-19 (dated by TCRdb to 2020 to 2021). The study in broad terms: Collaborator samples came from the United States, Italy and Spain and covered acute and convalescent phases of COVID-19. The prospective study material was composed of cDNA or gDNA derived from T cells, B-cell-depleted T cells, or PBMCs. The dataset comprised deeply sampled blood TCRbeta repertoires from subjects exposed to, actively infected with, or recovered from COVID-19. The repertoires were made available in a free public database intended to serve as a resource for research on the immune response to SARS-CoV-2. The samples were drawn from the first 160 participants of the ongoing ImmuneRACE study and from more than 1,000 subjects provided by 6 global collaborators. The sample metadata nearly always contained a de-identified subject ID, COVID-19 status, age in years and sex. Where available, HLA class I and class II types were taken from metadata supplied by the sample provider and were not determined by assay-based typing.

One collaborating source in Seattle enrolled patients during active infection and followed them longitudinally through the course of disease. Collaborating institutions collected whole blood in K2EDTA tubes following their own protocols. For TCRbeta analysis, collaborator samples were shipped as frozen whole blood, as isolated PBMCs, or as DNA extracted from either sample type. TCRbeta CDR3 regions were amplified from genomic DNA using the immunoSEQ Assay, a bias-controlled multiplex PCR. The published analysis was carried out like this. Within the assay, amplification of reference gene primers was used to estimate how many nucleated cells each sample contained. To quantify the absolute abundance of each unique TCRbeta CDR3 rearrangement, sequence reads were collapsed and filtered. For each sample, productive Simpson clonality was calculated as the square root of Simpson's diversity index across productive rearrangements. Imported from immuneACCESS, the table was reduced by TCRdb to in-frame sequences with V and J called. These copies leave out some clones; in studies compared against another copy, an unresolved V gene accounts for under half, and the cause of the remainder is not known. V and J calls plus clone size are reproduced from that table; the DNA served to infer D and trimming. The sample data list roughly 500,000 clones, and approximately 92% of these were observed just once. Of the sample, 0.7% to 1% is held by the ten largest clones.

Findings and caveats that apply to the study as a whole: How much clinical and demographic metadata was included differed by source and by participant, and the metadata was provided uncurated.

Regarding this clone: Its antigen is currently not known. No much larger clonotype is one base removed from it; base qualities were not supplied.

The germline V end is reduced by 1 base and the J end by 2 bases; junction bases left unmatched: 8. From cysteine to phenylalanine, the CDR3 is 17 amino acids long. CDR3 DNA only is kept here, 51 bases in frame from base 1. From a lookup of the germline V gene (reference sequence), CDR1 and CDR2 are SEHNR and FQNEAQ. The sequenced material came from peripheral blood. This clonotype was sampled from a man aged 18 to 29 with COVID-19, enrolled during active disease. The chain was built from TRBV7-9 and TRBJ2-3, and 8 junction bases match TRBD2. The nucleotide sequence reads as follows: TGTGCCAGCAGCTTAGGGGTAGCGGGATCTTACACAGATACGCAGTATTTT. Its protein reads: CASSLGVAGSYTDTQYF.